Listed below are T cell receptor beta chains from one sample, sequenced in a study of blood T cell repertoires in COVID-19. Assay: immunoSEQ multiplex PCR; the TCRdb copy retains only in-frame clones and omits some. The table includes around 160,000 clones, about four fifths detected once. Sequencing input: peripheral blood. The receptors shown here come from a man aged 60 to 75 with active or convalescent COVID-19. The conserved cysteine and the conserved F or W are not part of the CDR3 here.

j_call v_call cdr3_aa
TRBJ2-3 TRBV19 ASSKGLTTDTQY
TRBJ2-5 TRBV2 ASSAGGPQY
TRBJ2-2 TRBV7-3 ASSSLGGGELF
TRBJ1-2 TRBV5-4 ASSRSTGLYGYT
TRBJ1-1 TRBV21-1 ASRPGCDNLNTEAF
TRBJ1-1 TRBV6-5 ASSYSRGEAF
TRBJ1-2 TRBV11-2 ASSGPGLANYGYT
TRBJ2-5 TRBV3-1/TRBV3-2 ASSSGLLQETQY
TRBJ2-2 TRBV7-3 ASSSTAGQGYTGELF
TRBJ1-1 TRBV28 ASRPGQANTEAF
TRBJ2-5 TRBV19 ASSDRTSGRYLQETQY
TRBJ1-2 TRBV5-1 ASSEPGQNYGYT
TRBJ1-1 TRBV2 ATSGTISSTEAF
TRBJ2-5 TRBV11-2 ASSLGAGGGETQY
TRBJ1-3 TRBV6-6 ASSGQGMVDTIY
TRBJ2-2 TRBV5-1 ASSLAPGGLAGELF
TRBJ2-1 TRBV19 ASSIFLAETSYNEQF
TRBJ2-1 TRBV4-2 ASSALGNEQF
TRBJ1-4 TRBV7-6 ASSRLPRGRSGLDEKLF
TRBJ1-1 TRBV19 ASSIEDRVGTEAF
TRBJ1-1 TRBV6-5 ASSYSGAEAF
TRBJ1-1 TRBV6-6 ASTLGVTEAF
TRBJ2-2 TRBV5-4 ASSQNDGYTGELF
TRBJ1-3 TRBV11-3 ASSFSTIY
TRBJ2-1 TRBV28 ASSPPQVEQF
TRBJ2-7 TRBV3-1/TRBV3-2 ASSQSLAGSYEQY
TRBJ2-1 TRBV27 ASSTSGESSYNEQF
TRBJ2-1 TRBV5-1 ASSPTGGPYNEQF
TRBJ2-1 TRBV5-5 ASSLALATGPTMLQF
TRBJ2-1 TRBV6-6 ASEPIAGGPREQF
TRBJ2-7 TRBV10-2 ASSPERYEQY
TRBJ2-1 TRBV5-4 ASSPGHISYNEQF
TRBJ1-1 TRBV18 ASSPGGQGWTEAF
TRBJ1-6 TRBV11-2 ASSLLNSPLH
TRBJ2-1 TRBV6-5 ASTSGTGVYNEQF
TRBJ1-2 TRBV19 ASERGRPGNYGYT
TRBJ2-3 TRBV27 ASSLASGITDTQY
TRBJ2-3 TRBV7-2 ASSLVGRAGTDTQY
TRBJ2-1 TRBV19 ASSEPGGATYNEQF
TRBJ1-2 TRBV7-3 ASSTGQGAAGGYT
TRBJ1-1 TRBV25-1 ASSARTGYTEAF
TRBJ1-4 TRBV18 ASSPPGLGEKLF
TRBJ2-7 TRBV4-2 ASSHPGVPYEQY
TRBJ1-5 TRBV6-1 ASSEEGNQPQH
TRBJ1-1 TRBV6-5 ASSKKQNTEAF
TRBJ1-2 TRBV9 ASSVDGRAPVF
TRBJ2-1 TRBV9 ASSTGTGAYNEQF
TRBJ1-6 TRBV29-1 SVGSGVTNSPLH
TRBJ2-3 TRBV7-2 ASAREVDTQY